One sample yielded the 11 T cell receptor beta chains listed below, sequenced in a study of vaccination effects on CD4 cells after COVID-19. Here immunoSEQ multiplex PCR was the method, and the copy in TCRdb shows in-frame clones only, minus some. The sample yields more than 8,500 clones, about 75% seen once. Subsequent to 10 days of culture, CD4+ T cells were isolated. Everyone in the study got two shots of either the BNT162b2 or mRNA-1273 vaccine. These receptors are not linked to any known antigen. The sequences come from CD4+ T cells from PBMCs cultured without peptide, collected after COVID-19 vaccination. The receptor source for this set is a human donor who received a COVID-19 vaccine.

The chain has TRBV30 and TRBJ2-7; D uncertain. Germline-derived CDR1 and CDR2 are GTSNPN and SVGIG (reference sequence). The CDR3 has 11 residues. V lost 5 bases to trimming and J lost 2 bases, with 7 bases between them. The chain's CDR3 is CAWEKAYEQYF. In nucleotides, the CDR3 is TGTGCCTGGGAGAAGGCCTACGAGCAGTACTTC. The full variable domain, in which reference TRBV30 and TRBJ2-7 provide the parts outside the CDR3, is SQTIHQWPATLVQPVGSPLSLECTVEGTSNPNLYWYRQAAGRGLQLLFYSVGIGQISSEVPQNLSASRPQDRQFILSSKKLLLSDSGFYLCAWEKAYEQYFGPGTRLTVT.

The chain is built from TRBV18 and TRBJ2-1, with 8 positions matching TRBD2. Germline V CDR1 and CDR2: KGHSH, LQKENI. This CDR3 has 14 amino acids. V trimming: 6 bases; J trimming: 5 bases; junction bases outside the gene matches: 6. As DNA, the CDR3 is TGTGCCAGCTCCCCCCGGGAGGGAAACAATGAGCAGTTCTTC. It yields the protein CASSPREGNNEQFF.

V usage is TRBV19 and J usage is TRBJ1-5; TRBD1 matches 9 bases. Germline V gene lookup returns CDR1 LNHDA and CDR2 SQIVND (reference sequence). The V gene end was trimmed by 7 bases and the J gene end by 1 base; junction bases not matched to a gene: 8. This CDR3 region has 16 residues. Written as DNA, the CDR3 is TGTGCCAGTAAGGAGACAGGGGGGATAAGCAATCAGCCCCAGCATTTT. Amino acids: CASKETGGISNQPQHF.

The table lists this clone with a count of one. The chain carries TRBV5-1 and TRBJ2-7; D may correspond to TRBD1 or TRBD2 (5 bases each). This CDR3 has 13 amino acids. Deletions cut 2 bases from V and 2 bases from J, with 8 bases between. Looked up from germline, CDR1 is SGHRS and CDR2 is YFSETQ. CDR3 sequence reads: CASSFGGTYEQYF. In DNA, the CDR3 is TGCGCCAGCAGCTTTGGGGGAACCTACGAGCAGTACTTC.

The chain carries TRBV10-3 and TRBJ2-3; no clear D. V was pared by 0 bases and J by 2 bases, with 12 bases between. This CDR3 region has 16 residues. The germline gives CDR1 ENHRY, CDR2 SYGVKD. This CDR3 reads CAISESAVSATDTQYF. CDR3 bases: TGTGCCATCAGTGAGTCAGCTGTTTCAGCCACAGATACGCAGTATTTT.

The CDR3 DNA reads as TGTGCCAGCAGTTTATGGAGGGTGGGAGTGGTAACAGATACGCAGTATTTT. This codes for CASSLWRVGVVTDTQYF. The rearrangement links TRBV28 to TRBJ2-3; tentatively, D is TRBD2 (5 bases). With 0 bases removed from V and 3 bases from J, the gap between germline ends came to 16 bases. The germline V gene has CDR1 MDHEN and CDR2 SYDVKM. The CDR3 loop spans 17 amino acids.

The chain couples TRBV25-1 to TRBJ2-7, with TRBD2 as a possible D gene (5 bases). Trimming removed 2 bases from V and 0 bases from J, with 14 bases in between. The CDR3 is 16 residues long. Germline CDR1 is MGHDK and CDR2 is SYGVNS. CDR3 amino acids: CASSEASASISYEQYF. Written as DNA, the CDR3 is TGTGCCAGCAGTGAAGCTTCGGCTAGCATCTCCTACGAGCAGTACTTC.

This clone was seen a single time. The chain uses TRBV27 and TRBJ1-2, with 9 bases identical to TRBD1. After removal of 5 bases from V and 7 bases from J, the junction contained 14 bases not matched to a gene. The CDR3 extends over 16 amino acids. Germline V lookup: CDR1 MNHEY, CDR2 SMNVEV (reference sequence). CDR3 nucleotide sequence: TGTGCCAGCAGTGGGACAGGGATACCCCCTTATCCTGGCTACACCTTC. This codes for CASSGTGIPPYPGYTF.

This chain uses TRBV5-1 with TRBJ1-3, with D perhaps matching TRBD1 (5 bases). This CDR3 has 14 residues. Trimming shortened V by 0 bases and J by 2 bases, and 6 bases separated the two germline ends. CDR1 and CDR2 from the germline V gene are SGHRS and YFSETQ. The CDR3 protein is CASSLGRAGNTIYF. DNA of the CDR3: TGCGCCAGCAGCTTGGGCAGGGCTGGAAACACCATATATTTT.

This clone was seen a few times. An end of the junction does not agree with germline; a read error may underlie this. This chain joins TRBV7-7 and TRBJ2-1; a weak D match, TRBD2 (7 bases). Germline lookup yields CDR1 SSHAT and CDR2 FNYEAQ (reference sequence). The CDR3 runs 18 residues. The DNA for the CDR3 is TGTGCTAGCAGCTTAGAGGCCGGGGGGCCAGGCTCCTACAATGAGCAGTTCTTC. This sequence encodes CASSLEAGGPGSYNEQFF.

The CDR3 spells CASSLMDALETQYF. The CDR3 nucleotides read TGTGCCAGCAGCCTGATGGACGCCTTGGAGACCCAGTACTTC. The chain is built from TRBV7-9 and TRBJ2-5; D unclear. Trimming shortened V by 5 bases and J by 5 bases, and 15 bases separated the two germline ends. Germline V lookup: CDR1 SEHNR, CDR2 FQNEAQ (reference sequence). The CDR3 spans 14 residues.